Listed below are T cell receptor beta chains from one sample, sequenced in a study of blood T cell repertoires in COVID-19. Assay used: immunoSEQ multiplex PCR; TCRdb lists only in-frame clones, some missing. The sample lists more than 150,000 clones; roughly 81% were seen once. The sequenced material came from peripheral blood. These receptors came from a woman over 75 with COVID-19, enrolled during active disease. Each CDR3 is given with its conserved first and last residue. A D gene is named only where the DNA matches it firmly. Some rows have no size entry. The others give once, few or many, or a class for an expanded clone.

CDR3 protein: CASSLVSGERYEQYF
CDR3 DNA: TGTGCCAGCAGCTTGGTTTCAGGGGAACGCTACGAGCAGTACTTC
V gene: TRBV5-4
J gene: TRBJ2-7
D gene: NA
clone size: NA

CDR3 protein: CASSPRRLSGGSSGANVLTF
CDR3 DNA: TGTGCCAGCTCACCGCGCAGACTAAGCGGGGGAAGCTCTGGGGCCAACGTCCTGACTTTC
V gene: TRBV18
J gene: TRBJ2-6
D gene: TRBD2
clone size: NA

CDR3 protein: CASIEGLSYEQYF
CDR3 DNA: TGTGCCAGCATAGAGGGACTCTCCTACGAGCAGTACTTC
V gene: TRBV2
J gene: TRBJ2-7
D gene: NA
clone size: NA

CDR3 protein: CASSSFTGGTEAFF
CDR3 DNA: TGCGCCAGCAGCTCGTTTACAGGGGGGACTGAAGCTTTCTTT
V gene: TRBV5-1
J gene: TRBJ1-1
D gene: TRBD1
clone size: NA

CDR3 protein: CASTVSSGGYEQYF
CDR3 DNA: TGTGCCAGCACCGTGTCCTCCGGGGGCTACGAGCAGTACTTC
V gene: TRBV28
J gene: TRBJ2-7
D gene: NA
clone size: NA

CDR3 protein: CASSLALSPNQPQHF
CDR3 DNA: TGTGCCAGCAGCTTAGCGCTATCCCCAAATCAGCCCCAGCATTTT
V gene: TRBV7-2
J gene: TRBJ1-5
D gene: NA
clone size: NA

CDR3 protein: CASSLVPSGSYEQYF
CDR3 DNA: TGTGCCAGCAGCTTAGTTCCCTCAGGGTCCTACGAGCAGTACTTC
V gene: TRBV7-9
J gene: TRBJ2-7
D gene: NA
clone size: NA

CDR3 protein: CASSLVAGPSSYNSPLHF
CDR3 DNA: TGTGCCAGCAGCTTAGTTGCGGGGCCTAGCTCCTATAATTCACCCCTCCACTTT
V gene: TRBV7-2
J gene: TRBJ1-6
D gene: NA
clone size: few

CDR3 protein: CASSLGGAGTGELFF
CDR3 DNA: TGTGCCAGCAGCTTAGGTGGGGCAGGGACCGGGGAGCTGTTTTTT
V gene: TRBV7-3
J gene: TRBJ2-2
D gene: NA
clone size: NA

CDR3 protein: CASSGSLAGNNEQFF
CDR3 DNA: TGTGCCAGCAGTGGTTCGCTAGCGGGAAACAATGAGCAGTTCTTC
V gene: TRBV2
J gene: TRBJ2-1
D gene: TRBD2
clone size: NA

CDR3 protein: CASSVEGQGAAAFF
CDR3 DNA: TGTGCCAGCAGCGTAGAAGGGCAGGGGGCCGCAGCTTTCTTT
V gene: TRBV9
J gene: TRBJ1-1
D gene: TRBD1
clone size: once

CDR3 protein: CASSPGPGGRGETQYF
CDR3 DNA: TGTGCCAGCAGTCCTGGACCGGGAGGGCGGGGTGAGACCCAGTACTTC
V gene: TRBV5-4
J gene: TRBJ2-5
D gene: TRBD2
clone size: NA

CDR3 protein: CASSGLSYEQYF
CDR3 DNA: TGCGCCAGCAGCGGACTCTCCTACGAGCAGTACTTC
V gene: TRBV5-1
J gene: TRBJ2-7
D gene: NA
clone size: NA

CDR3 protein: CASRSAGGPSTDTQYF
CDR3 DNA: TGTGCCAGTAGGTCGGCGGGAGGCCCTAGCACAGATACGCAGTATTTT
V gene: TRBV19
J gene: TRBJ2-3
D gene: TRBD2
clone size: NA